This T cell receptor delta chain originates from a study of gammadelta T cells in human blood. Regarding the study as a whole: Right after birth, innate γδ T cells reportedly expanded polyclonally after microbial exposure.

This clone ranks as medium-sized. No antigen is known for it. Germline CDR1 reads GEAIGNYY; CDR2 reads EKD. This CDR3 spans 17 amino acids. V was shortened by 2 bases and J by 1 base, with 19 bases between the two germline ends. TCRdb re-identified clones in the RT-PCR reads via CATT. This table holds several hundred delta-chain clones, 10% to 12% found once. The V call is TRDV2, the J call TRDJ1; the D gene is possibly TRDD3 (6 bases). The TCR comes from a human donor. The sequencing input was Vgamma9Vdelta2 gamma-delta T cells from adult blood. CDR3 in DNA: TGTGCCTGTGACATCCTATCTGGGGAGGAGGGCACCGATAAACTCATCTTT. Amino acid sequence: CACDILSGEEGTDKLIF.